Described below is a single TCR beta chain sequence and its context. Its antigen is undetermined. This entry comes from a study of cytomegalovirus exposure and HLA in healthy donors. Study information: The same platform was used for the roughly 120 validation repertoires and the 650 to 800 first-cohort repertoires, a later analysis reported. Notes on the study in general: Under in vitro conditions, three CMV-associated chains were confirmed as specific for CMV antigens. According to a subsequent analysis, TCR clusters from the first cohort were inclined to appear together in the 120 validation repertoires. It was 150 or so TCR beta chains that were listed as cytomegalovirus-associated.

Only in-frame clones appear in the TCRdb table, and some are missing; sequencing was by immunoSEQ multiplex PCR. The sample lists under 100,000 clones; 96% were seen once. This TCR came from a woman in her late teens or twenties in good health and CMV-seronegative. Material: PBMCs.

The CDR3 DNA reads TGTGCCAGTAGGAGACCCGGGACAGCGACGAATGAAAAACTGTTTTTT. Translation: CASRRPGTATNEKLFF. This chain connects TRBV19 to TRBJ1-4, with 7 nucleotides matching TRBD1. This CDR3 has 16 residues. The V and J ends lost 6 bases and 5 bases, in that order; junction bases with no gene match: 12. The germline V gene has CDR1 LNHDA and CDR2 SQIVND (reference sequence). The entire variable domain, with the rest obtained from reference TRBV19 and TRBJ1-4, is as follows: DGGITQSPKYLFRKEGQNVTLSCEQNLNHDAMYWYRQDPGQGLRLIYYSQIVNDFQKGDIAEGYSVSREKKESFPLTVTSAQKNPTAFYLCASRRPGTATNEKLFFGSGTQLSVL.